Sequencing of this T cell receptor (beta chain) was carried out in a study of T cells in Graves' hyperthyroidism and ophthalmopathy. V was pared by 10 bases and J by 0 bases, with 8 bases between. In germline, CDR1 is SNHLY, CDR2 FYNNEI. The CDR3 covers 12 residues. It was RNA transcripts that yielded the amplified TCR beta CDR3 regions. A set of HTBI primers served as the primers for a first-round RT-PCR of the TCR CDR3. MiXCR, run by TCRdb on the multiplex PCR reads, gives a single entry per CDR3 protein. The table shows fewer than 450,000 distinct CDR3 sequences, with about a sixth occurring only once. Subjects aged 18 to 65 presented with newly diagnosed hyperthyroidism of less than 2 months' duration. The blood specimen was taken at initial hyperthyroidism diagnosis, before any ophthalmopathy symptoms. The source of the PBMCs was approximately 9.5 ml of fresh peripheral blood. Whole-study findings and limits: The model made its ophthalmopathy prediction, and onset followed a median roughly 6.5 months later.

This clonotype was detected ten times or more. Its cognate antigen is unknown. The specimen sequenced was blood. The receptor was derived from a young woman with Graves' hyperthyroidism that later progressed to Graves' ophthalmopathy. The chain is built from TRBV2 and TRBJ2-3; D uncertain. In DNA, the CDR3 is TGTGCCACTGGATATAGCACAGATACGCAGTATTTT. Its translation: CATGYSTDTQYF.